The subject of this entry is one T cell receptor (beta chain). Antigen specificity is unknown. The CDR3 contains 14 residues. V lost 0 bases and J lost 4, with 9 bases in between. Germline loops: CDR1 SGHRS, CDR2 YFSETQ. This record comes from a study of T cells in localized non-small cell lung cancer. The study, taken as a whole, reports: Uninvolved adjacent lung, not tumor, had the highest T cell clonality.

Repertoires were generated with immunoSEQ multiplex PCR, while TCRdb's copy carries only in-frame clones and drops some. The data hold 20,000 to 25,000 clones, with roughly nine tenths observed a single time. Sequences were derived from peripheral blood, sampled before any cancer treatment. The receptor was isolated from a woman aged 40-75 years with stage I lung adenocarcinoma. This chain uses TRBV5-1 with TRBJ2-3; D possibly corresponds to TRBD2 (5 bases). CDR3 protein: CASSLVGRADTQYF. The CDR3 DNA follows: TGCGCCAGCAGCTTGGTCGGGCGGGCAGATACGCAGTATTTT.